This T cell receptor (beta chain) was sequenced for a study of blood T cell repertoires in COVID-19. The wider study: Researchers got acute and convalescent COVID-19 samples from the United States, Italy and Spain. The cDNA or gDNA used as material had been derived from T cells, B-cell-depleted T cells, or PBMCs.

Per germline, CDR1 MGHRA and CDR2 YSYEKL. The CDR3 sequence is 16 residues long. V was clipped by 1 base and J by 1 base; unmatched bases: 6. Study processing details: Cell counts per sample came from amplifying reference gene primers. Generated by immunoSEQ multiplex PCR, the TCRdb table keeps only in-frame clones and is missing some. The V and J calls and clone size come from that table; D and trimming were worked out from the DNA. The table records about 120,000 clones, roughly 79% of them present only once. The specimen was peripheral blood. The source is a human donor in a cohort sampled during active COVID-19. The V and J genes are TRBV4-1 and TRBJ2-5; 7 bases are a match to TRBD1. The CDR3 protein is CASSQVLGQSQETQYF. The CDR3 bases are TGCGCCAGCAGCCAAGTGTTGGGACAGAGCCAAGAGACCCAGTACTTC.